The 12 T cell receptor beta chains presented below share a single source sample, sequenced in a study of response to subunit inactivated influenza vaccine. TCRdb re-derived calls from the RT-PCR reads in MiXCR, one entry per CDR3 protein. Here the sample spans roughly 500,000 distinct CDR3 sequences, approximately 16% being singletons. The source was CD4+ T cells sorted from PBMCs, collected about 24 months after vaccination. The receptors originated from a man aged 50 to 69 who received an inactivated influenza vaccine.

This clonotype was recorded many times. A junction boundary mismatches the germline segment, possibly from a read error. V and J are TRBV18 and TRBJ2-3; 7 bases agree with TRBD1. This CDR3 region has 12 residues. Germline V lookup: CDR1 KGHSH, CDR2 LQKENI. CDR3 sequence reads: CASSPGGDTQYF. The CDR3 DNA is TGCGCCAGCAGTCCAGGGGGAGATACGCAGTATTTT.

The chain uses TRBV19 and TRBJ2-1; D may match TRBD1 or TRBD2 (5 bases each). The CDR3 totals 12 residues. V lost 5 bases, J lost 9 bases, and 11 bases lay in between. In germline, CDR1 is LNHDA, CDR2 SQIVND (reference sequence). CDR3 sequence (DNA): TGTGCCAGTAGTGTCCATGGGGGTGAGCAGTTCTTC. It yields the protein CASSVHGGEQFF. Looking up the rest from reference TRBV19 and TRBJ2-1 gives the full variable domain: DGGITQSPKYLFRKEGQNVTLSCEQNLNHDAMYWYRQDPGQGLRLIYYSQIVNDFQKGDIAEGYSVSREKKESFPLTVTSAQKNPTAFYLCASSVHGGEQFFGPGTRLTVL.

V is TRBV12-3 or TRBV12-4 and J is TRBJ1-6; D unclear. The CDR3 extends over 13 amino acids. The V and J ends lost 3 bases and 10 bases respectively, with 10 bases between them. This chain's CDR3 is CASSFQVRSPLHF. The CDR3 bases are TGTGCCAGCAGTTTTCAGGTTCGCTCACCCCTCCACTTT.

The chain uses TRBV28 and TRBJ2-7; 9 bases match TRBD2. V lost 4 bases to trimming and J lost 7 bases; unmatched junction nucleotides: 14. The CDR3 has 16 amino acids. Looked up from germline, CDR1 is MDHEN and CDR2 is SYDVKM. This CDR3 reads CASSSLGRGGSEEQYF. The CDR3 nucleotides are TGTGCCAGCAGTTCTTTGGGGCGGGGGGGTTCTGAGGAGCAGTACTTC. Using reference TRBV28 and TRBJ2-7 for the parts outside the CDR3, the full variable domain is DVKVTQSSRYLVKRTGEKVFLECVQDMDHENMFWYRQDPGLGLRLIYFSYDVKMKEKGDIPEGYSVSREKKERFSLILESASTNQTSMYLCASSSLGRGGSEEQYFGPGTRLTVT.

V usage is TRBV4-2 and J usage is TRBJ2-3; D call uncertain. The CDR3 is made up of 13 amino acids. CDR1 and CDR2 from the germline V gene are LGHNA and YNFKEQ. V lost 4 bases, J lost 7 bases, and 12 bases lay in between. CDR3 region: CASSPAEWNTQYF. CDR3 DNA: TGTGCCAGCAGCCCGGCCGAGTGGAATACGCAGTATTTT.

Note on this clonotype: Since a much larger clone is just one base distant, this may be a read error. The gene calls are TRBV29-1 and TRBJ2-3; 7 bases agree with TRBD2. After removal of 4 bases from V and 0 bases from J, the junction contained 4 bases not matched to a gene. From germline, CDR1 is SQVTM and CDR2 ANQGSEA. The CDR3 is made up of 14 amino acids. The CDR3 nucleotides read TGCAGCGTTGGGGTGGGACTAAGCACAGATACGCAGTATTTT. This encodes CSVGVGLSTDTQYF.

The V call is TRBV6-1, the J call TRBJ2-1; 7 bases agree with TRBD2. Germline-derived CDR1 and CDR2 are MNHNS and SASEGT. The CDR3 runs 13 residues. V trimming: 8 bases; J trimming: 8 bases; junction bases outside the gene matches: 9. Here the CDR3 reads CASRTRNYHEQFF. The CDR3 nucleotides are TGTGCCAGCCGGACTAGAAATTATCATGAGCAGTTCTTC.

This clonotype was picked up many times. The V and J genes are TRBV29-1 and TRBJ2-3; 8 nucleotides align to TRBD2. This CDR3 has 16 amino acids. CDR1 and CDR2 (germline): SQVTM, ANQGSEA. With 3 bases clipped from V and 1 base from J, the junction kept 9 bases outside the gene matches. The CDR3 DNA reads TGCAGCGTTGATCAAACTAGCGGAGGACGCACAGATACGCAGTATTTT. Translating gives CSVDQTSGGRTDTQYF.

This clonotype was found a few times. The rearrangement joins TRBV18 to TRBJ1-3; D is uncertain. The CDR3 consists of 17 residues. The germline V and J ends were trimmed by 2 bases and 4 bases, with 18 bases remaining between them. Germline CDR1 and CDR2: KGHSH and LQKENI. The CDR3 nucleotides read TGTGCCAGCTCACCAACCCTCGTGAGGGTGAGAGGAAACACCATATATTTT. Encoded protein: CASSPTLVRVRGNTIYF.

The V gene is TRBV12-3 or TRBV12-4, the J gene TRBJ1-5; D unclear. The CDR3 covers 13 residues. Deletions cut 5 bases from V and 7 bases from J, with 12 bases between. The CDR3 nucleotides are TGTGCCAGCAGTCCTCGGGCGGGACAGCCCCAGCATTTT. The encoded protein is CASSPRAGQPQHF.

There are a few counts of this clonotype. This chain uses TRBV29-1 with TRBJ2-2; 9 bases are shared with TRBD2. Trimming removed 5 bases from V and 0 bases from J; junction bases left unmatched: 4. CDR1 and CDR2 (germline): SQVTM, ANQGSEA. There are 15 residues in the CDR3. The CDR3: CSVRPSGANTGELFF. Written as DNA, the CDR3 is TGCAGCGTTCGCCCTAGCGGGGCGAACACCGGGGAGCTGTTTTTT.

This clonotype was recorded a few times. The V gene is TRBV28, the J gene TRBJ2-3; D is perhaps TRBD2 (5 bases). The CDR3 is 16 amino acids. The ends were cut back, 3 bases at V and 0 bases at J, with 13 bases in the middle. CDR1 is MDHEN and CDR2 is SYDVKM in the germline V gene. Written as DNA, the CDR3 is TGTGCCAGCAGTTTTATCGTTAGCGTTAGCACAGATACGCAGTATTTT. Its translation is CASSFIVSVSTDTQYF.